The clone carrying this T cell receptor beta chain has a single count. Authors' analysis steps: Amplified reference gene primers provided the basis for estimating nucleated cell counts. Sequencing used immunoSEQ multiplex PCR; TCRdb keeps in-frame clones, though not all of them. V and J calls plus clone size are reproduced from that table; the DNA served to infer D and trimming. The table lists 25,000 to 30,000 clones, around 87% of them singletons, with less than 15% in the top ten. The data are from a study of blood T cell repertoires in COVID-19. The wider study: COVID-19 samples from acute and convalescent phases originated in the United States, Italy and Spain. In each case, the material was cDNA or gDNA derived from T cells, B-cell-depleted T cells, or PBMCs.

Deletions cut 4 bases from V and 3 bases from J, with 12 bases between. CDR3 length: 15 amino acids. Per germline, CDR1 LGHNT and CDR2 FRNRAP. The sequenced sample consisted of peripheral blood. This receptor was obtained from a human donor in a cohort sampled during active COVID-19. The donor label of this sample is uncertain. The gene calls are TRBV12-5 and TRBJ2-2; D may be TRBD1 (7 bases). The CDR3 region has the DNA TGTGCTAGTGGTTCGTCAGGGGGGCACACCGGGGAGCTGTTTTTT. This sequence encodes CASGSSGGHTGELFF.